This entry is about one T cell receptor beta chain. The table lists this clonotype with a few counts. What this receptor recognizes is not known. It has no much larger one-base neighbor in the sample; base qualities were not kept. Genomic DNA extracted from peripheral blood, rather than sorted cells or RNA, was used as the source for amplification of TCR beta rearrangements. Rearranged TRB sequences spanning V, D and J segments were amplified in a multiplex touch-down PCR with a mixed TRB-A/B primer pool. Illumina adapters and sample indices were attached to the amplicons through two consecutive PCR reactions run with Phusion HS II polymerase. After gel purification with the NucleoSpin Gel and PCR Clean-up kit, the amplicons were checked using Qubit and an Agilent 2100 Bioanalyzer. The libraries were sequenced on an Illumina MiSeq with 600-cycle, single-indexed, paired-end runs. On the authors' methods: TRB sequences were processed with MiXCR versions 2.12 and 3.0.5. Each unique CDR3 nucleotide sequence counted as one clone, and only productive sequences with at least two reads were retained. The repertoire metrics were Shannon diversity, evenness, clonality (calculated as one minus evenness), and diversity profiles parameterized by alpha from 0 to 5. The IGoR algorithm was used to compute generation probabilities of clones in paired pre- and post-chemotherapy samples. TCRdb redid the processing of the public reads, applying fastp at Q25 and MiXCR, and retained in-frame beta chains. One record per CDR3 amino acid sequence lists the most common genes and DNA. TCRdb's processing, not the authors' own work, is the source of the V and J calls. This sample gives about 9,000 distinct CDR3 sequences in total; less than 25% of them show up just once. Roughly 15% of the sample is in the top ten clones.

The sample belongs to a study of T cell repertoires in aging, cancer and after chemotherapy (dated by TCRdb to about 2019). For the study in its entirety: Six donor age groups were covered, ranging from 30 or younger up to 70 or older, and each group contained at least three individuals. Paired pre- and post-chemotherapy samples in the hematological group came from chronic lymphocytic leukemia patients treated with fludarabine- or bendamustine-based regimens. Roughly 9 million TCR reads were contained in the full dataset. To look at immunoaging and at how T cells reconstitute after chemotherapy, the study profiled TCR beta repertoires in peripheral blood from both healthy donors and cancer patients. Alongside 95 healthy donors serving as a reference group, the cohort included some 210 cancer patients, of whom roughly 92 had hematological cancers and 110 to 140 had solid cancers. Overall study results and their limits: Hematological cancer patients had lymphoid organ infiltration, which may itself impair thymic emigration or peripheral T cell expansion. According to the authors, the repertoire data do not permit conclusions about immunological memory after chemotherapy. Median generation probability increased over the chemotherapy interval in both cancer cohorts, suggesting repertoire reconstitution through rebound thymic output. Declining TCR diversity with age in healthy donors was mainly explained by loss of richness; in cancer patients, loss of evenness also contributed. Significantly lower blood TCR diversity and higher clonality were observed in untreated patients with hematological or solid cancers than in age-matched healthy donors.

The receptor was isolated from a human donor with a blood cancer. The donor label of this sample is uncertain. Sequencing input: blood.

The CDR3 here reads CASRNWGQGARNSPLHF. The DNA sequence is TGTGCCAGCAGGAATTGGGGACAGGGGGCGCGTAATTCACCCCTCCACTTT. The sequence is built from TRBV13 and TRBJ1-6; 12 bases in the middle match TRBD1. In the germline V gene (reference sequence), CDR1 corresponds to PRHDT and CDR2 to FYEKMQ. The cysteine opens and the phenylalanine closes a CDR3 of 17 amino acids. Only the CDR3 DNA is retained, 51 bases long and in frame from the first base. The V end gives up 6 bases and the J end 6 bases, leaving 9 bases in the junction not matched to a gene. The CDR3, completed at both ends by the reference TRBV13 and TRBJ1-6 genes, gives the full variable domain AAGVIQSPRHLIKEKRETATLKCYPIPRHDTVYWYQQGPGQDPQFLISFYEKMQSDKGSIPDRFSAQQFSDYHSELNMSSLELGDSALYFCASRNWGQGARNSPLHFGNGTRLTVT.